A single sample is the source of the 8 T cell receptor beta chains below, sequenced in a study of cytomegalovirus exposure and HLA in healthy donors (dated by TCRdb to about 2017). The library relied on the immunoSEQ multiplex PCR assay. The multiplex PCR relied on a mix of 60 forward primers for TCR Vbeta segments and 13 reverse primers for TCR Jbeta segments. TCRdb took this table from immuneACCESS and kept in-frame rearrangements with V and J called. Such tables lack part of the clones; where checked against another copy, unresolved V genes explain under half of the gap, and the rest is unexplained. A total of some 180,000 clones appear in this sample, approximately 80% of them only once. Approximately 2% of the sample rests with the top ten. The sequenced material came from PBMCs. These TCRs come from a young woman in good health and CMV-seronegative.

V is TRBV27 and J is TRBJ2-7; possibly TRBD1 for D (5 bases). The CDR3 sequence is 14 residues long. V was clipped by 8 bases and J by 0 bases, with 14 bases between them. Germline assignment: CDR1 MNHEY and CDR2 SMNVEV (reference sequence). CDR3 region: CASRRGANSYEQYF. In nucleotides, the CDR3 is TGTGCCAGCCGCCGTGGGGCGAACTCCTACGAGCAGTACTTC.

In DNA form, the CDR3 reads TGTGCCAGCAGCTTAATAAAGGCTAGCGGGACGGTAGGAGAGACCCAGTACTTC. Translating it yields CASSLIKASGTVGETQYF. The V call is TRBV7-8, the J call TRBJ2-5, with 9 nucleotides matching TRBD2. The CDR3 covers 18 residues. The germline V gene encodes CDR1 SGHVS and CDR2 FQNEAQ. J gave up 4 bases and V 2 bases, and 14 bases lay outside the gene matches.

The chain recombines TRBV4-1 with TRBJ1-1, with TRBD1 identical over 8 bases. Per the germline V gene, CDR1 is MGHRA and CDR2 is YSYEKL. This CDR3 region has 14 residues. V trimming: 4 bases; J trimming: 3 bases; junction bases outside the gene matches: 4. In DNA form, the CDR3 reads TGCGCCAGCAGCCTACAGGGGGAGTACACTGAAGCTTTCTTT. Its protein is CASSLQGEYTEAFF.

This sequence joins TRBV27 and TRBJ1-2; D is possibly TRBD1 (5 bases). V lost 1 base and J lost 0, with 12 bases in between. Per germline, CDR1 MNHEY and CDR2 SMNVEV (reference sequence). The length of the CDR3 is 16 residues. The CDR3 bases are TGTGCCAGCAGTTTATTCTCGGGGGAGACTAACTATGGCTACACCTTC. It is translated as CASSLFSGETNYGYTF.

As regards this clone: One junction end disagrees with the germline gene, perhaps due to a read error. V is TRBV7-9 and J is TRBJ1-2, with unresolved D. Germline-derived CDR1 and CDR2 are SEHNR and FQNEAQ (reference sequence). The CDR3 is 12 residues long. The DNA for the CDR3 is TGTTCCAGCAGCTTAGAGGAGGGAAGCTACACCTTC. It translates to CSSSLEEGSYTF.

The CDR3 spells CASSLGGGEYEQYF. Written as DNA, the CDR3 is TGTGCCAGCAGCTTAGGGGGGGGCGAGTACGAGCAGTACTTC. The V call is TRBV7-6, the J call TRBJ2-7, with D possibly matching TRBD2 (7 bases). Germline V gives CDR1 SGHVS, CDR2 FNYEAQ. The CDR3 runs to 14 residues. V dropped 1 base and J dropped 4 bases, with 11 bases sitting between them.

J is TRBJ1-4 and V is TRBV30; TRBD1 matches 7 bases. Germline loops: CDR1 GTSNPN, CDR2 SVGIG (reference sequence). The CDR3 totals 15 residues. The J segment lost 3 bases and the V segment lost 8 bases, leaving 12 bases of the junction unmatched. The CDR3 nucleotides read TGTGCCGCGTCCCGGGACAGTGATGCTAATGAAAAACTGTTTTTT. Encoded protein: CAASRDSDANEKLFF.

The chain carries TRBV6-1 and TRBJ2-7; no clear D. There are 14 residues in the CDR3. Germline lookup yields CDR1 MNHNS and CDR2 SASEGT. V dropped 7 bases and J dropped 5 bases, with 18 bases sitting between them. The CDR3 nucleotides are TGTGCCAGCATCATGACAATTTTAATCAACGAGCAGTACTTC. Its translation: CASIMTILINEQYF.